The 26 T cell receptor beta chains below all came from one sample that was sequenced in a study of blood T cell repertoires in COVID-19. The repertoire was sequenced with immunoSEQ multiplex PCR; TCRdb's copy has only in-frame clones and lacks some. The sample holds about 160,000 clones, around 90% seen once. The sequenced sample was peripheral blood. The receptors shown here come from a man aged 60 to 75 with acute or convalescent COVID-19.

The genes are TRBV6-5 and TRBJ2-7; 10 bases line up with TRBD1. Germline values: CDR1 MNHEY, CDR2 SVGAGI. Trimming removed 6 bases from V and 2 bases from J; junction bases left unmatched: 4. The CDR3 sequence is 14 residues long. The CDR3 bases are TGTGCCAGCAGCCTGGGACAGGGGCCCTACGAGCAGTACTTC. It specifies CASSLGQGPYEQYF.

This clone was observed a handful of times. The gene calls are TRBV29-1 and TRBJ2-1; 15 nucleotides match TRBD2. CDR1 and CDR2 (germline): SQVTM, ANQGSEA. The CDR3 consists of 21 residues. The V segment lost 0 bases and the J segment 7 bases; nucleotides outside the gene matches: 19. The CDR3 nucleotides are TGCAGCGTTGAAGAACCCAAACGCGGACTAGCGGGGGGGTGGTACACGAATGAGCAGTTCTTC. Protein sequence: CSVEEPKRGLAGGWYTNEQFF.

This clone was recorded once. The chain has TRBV4-1 and TRBJ2-7; maybe TRBD1 (5 bases). Germline CDR1 reads MGHRA; CDR2 reads YSYEKL. Trimming pared 0 bases from V and 0 bases from J, leaving 9 bases between. CDR3 length equals 15 residues. This CDR3 reads CASSQDSRVSYEQYF. The CDR3 DNA reads TGCGCCAGCAGCCAAGACTCCAGGGTCTCCTACGAGCAGTACTTC.

This clone is a singleton in its sample. The chain uses TRBV12-3 or TRBV12-4 and TRBJ1-4, with D uncertain. Trimming took 5 bases from V and 4 from J, leaving 8 bases between them. The CDR3 runs to 13 residues. CDR3 DNA: TGTGCCAGCAGTCCCTCAGGTAATGAAAAACTGTTTTTT. It is translated as CASSPSGNEKLFF.

The V gene is TRBV9, the J gene TRBJ1-2; 8 bases align to TRBD1. Germline CDR1 SGDLS, CDR2 YYNGEE. J was trimmed by 4 bases and V by 0 bases; bases with no gene match: 8. This CDR3 region has 16 residues. This CDR3 reads CASSVGDRGSPYGYTF. The CDR3 nucleotides are TGTGCCAGCAGCGTAGGAGACAGGGGAAGCCCCTATGGCTACACCTTC.

The chain uses TRBV9 and TRBJ1-6, with TRBD1 matching 7 bases. Germline values: CDR1 SGDLS, CDR2 YYNGEE. The trim removed 3 bases at V and 7 bases at J, leaving 10 bases unmatched. The CDR3 covers 16 residues. This chain's CDR3 is CASSDGTGTVNSPLHF. CDR3 bases: TGTGCCAGCAGCGACGGTACCGGGACAGTCAATTCACCCCTCCACTTT.

The chain links TRBV2 to TRBJ1-4, with D tentatively TRBD1 (6 bases). This CDR3 comprises 14 residues. The germline V and J ends were trimmed by 5 bases and 4 bases, with 11 bases remaining between them. Germline CDR1 is SNHLY and CDR2 is FYNNEI. The CDR3 DNA sequence: TGTGCCAGCAGTCGACAGGCCCGTAATGAAAAACTGTTTTTT. It yields the protein CASSRQARNEKLFF. The full variable domain, rest sourced from reference TRBV2 and TRBJ1-4, is EPEVTQTPSHQVTQMGQEVILRCVPISNHLYFYWYRQILGQKVEFLVSFYNNEISEKSEIFDDQFSVERPDGSNFTLKIRSTKLEDSAMYFCASSRQARNEKLFFGSGTQLSVL.

The rearrangement links TRBV5-1 to TRBJ2-7; the D is unclear. V was clipped by 2 bases and J by 0 bases, with 12 bases between them. This CDR3 has 15 residues. Germline V lookup: CDR1 SGHRS, CDR2 YFSETQ. DNA of the CDR3: TGCGCCAGCAGCTTTGGGTCCCGCGGCTCCTACGAGCAGTACTTC. This codes for CASSFGSRGSYEQYF. Full variable domain (missing parts from reference TRBV5-1 and TRBJ2-7): KAGVTQTPRYLIKTRGQQVTLSCSPISGHRSVSWYQQTPGQGLQFLFEYFSETQRNKGNFPGRFSGRQFSNSRSEMNVSTLELGDSALYLCASSFGSRGSYEQYFGPGTRLTVT.

This sequence joins TRBV20-1 and TRBJ1-1; D is uncertain. V lost 3 bases, J lost 5 bases, and 10 bases lay in between. CDR1 and CDR2 (germline): DFQATT, SNEGSKA (reference sequence). The CDR3 has 12 residues. The CDR3 here is CSASEEYTEAFF. In DNA form, the CDR3 reads TGCAGTGCTAGTGAGGAGTATACTGAAGCTTTCTTT.

This rearrangement joins TRBV6-5 to TRBJ1-5; no definite D call. There are 13 residues in the CDR3. CDR1 is MNHEY and CDR2 is SVGAGI in the germline V gene. Trimming shortened V by 2 bases and J by 9 bases, and 11 bases separated the two germline ends. CDR3 sequence: CASSYLGSGPQHF. The CDR3, as DNA: TGTGCCAGCAGTTACCTCGGTTCGGGGCCCCAGCATTTT.

This clone was recorded only once. J is TRBJ1-1 and V is TRBV7-9; 9 positions match TRBD1. This CDR3 is built from 14 residues. Germline CDR1 is SEHNR and CDR2 is FQNEAQ (reference sequence). J gave up 7 bases and V 5 bases, and 8 bases lay outside the gene matches. CDR3 residues: CASSPPGQGNEAFF. Written as DNA, the CDR3 is TGTGCCAGCAGCCCCCCGGGACAGGGAAATGAAGCTTTCTTT.

This clone appeared a few times. V usage is TRBV6-5 and J usage is TRBJ1-3; tentative D call: TRBD1 (6 bases). The CDR3 has 15 residues. The ends were cut back, 8 bases at V and 1 base at J, with 15 bases in the middle. Germline CDR1 MNHEY, CDR2 SVGAGI. CDR3 loop: CASRGARGSGNTIYF. In DNA, the CDR3 is TGTGCCAGCCGGGGGGCAAGGGGTTCTGGAAACACCATATATTTT.

The rearrangement joins TRBV3-1 (or the pseudogene TRBV3-2) to TRBJ2-3; 12 nucleotides align to TRBD2. CDR3 size: 17 residues. V was pared by 4 bases and J by 2 bases, with 7 bases of the junction left unmatched. Per germline, CDR1 LGHDT and CDR2 YNNKEL (reference sequence). The CDR3, as DNA: TGTGCCAGCAGCCCAAGGACTAGCGGGGTCTTCACAGATACGCAGTATTTT. It translates to CASSPRTSGVFTDTQYF.

The chain is built from TRBV30 and TRBJ2-7; 10 bases agree with TRBD1. CDR1 is GTSNPN and CDR2 is SVGIG in the germline V gene (reference sequence). The CDR3 sequence is 13 residues long. The V segment lost 6 bases and the J segment 5 bases; nucleotides outside the gene matches: 7. The CDR3 region is CACGQGGANEQYF. The CDR3 DNA reads TGTGCCTGTGGACAGGGGGGCGCGAACGAGCAGTACTTC.

The genes are TRBV6-2 or TRBV6-3 and TRBJ2-3, with TRBD1 identical over 9 bases. The CDR3 runs 19 residues. Germline V gene data show CDR1 as MNHEY and CDR2 as SVGEGT. V was clipped by 4 bases and J by 0 bases; unmatched bases: 14. CDR3 nucleotide sequence: TGTGCCAGCAGTTCCGGACAGGGGAGAGGGCTAGCAAGCACAGATACGCAGTATTTT. Translated, it gives CASSSGQGRGLASTDTQYF.

The rearrangement joins TRBV6-5 to TRBJ1-2; TRBD1 might be the D (5 bases). The V gene lost 8 bases and the J gene lost 5 bases, with 15 bases spanning the gap. From germline, CDR1 is MNHEY and CDR2 SVGAGI. The CDR3 extends over 13 amino acids. CDR3 in DNA: TGTGCCAGCCTTGACAGAAAACCTTATGGCTACACCTTC. Translation gives CASLDRKPYGYTF.

The chain is built from TRBV24-1 and TRBJ1-5; 7 positions match TRBD1. The germline CDR1 and CDR2 sequences are KGHDR and SFDVKD. The CDR3 sequence is 16 residues long. J gave up 0 bases and V 12 bases, and 13 bases lay outside the gene matches. The chain's CDR3 is CAAIGGDSLSNQPQHF. The CDR3 nucleotides are TGTGCCGCGATCGGGGGGGACAGTCTTAGCAATCAGCCCCAGCATTTT.

The chain has TRBV6-2 or TRBV6-3 and TRBJ2-7; TRBD1 matches at 9 bases. V lost 5 bases, J lost 5 bases, and 7 bases stayed unmatched. This CDR3 is built from 14 residues. The V gene's germline CDR1 is MNHEY and CDR2 SVGEGT. The CDR3 is CASSLTGGVDEQYF. DNA of the CDR3: TGTGCCAGCAGTCTTACAGGGGGCGTCGACGAGCAGTACTTC.

The genes are TRBV6-5 and TRBJ1-4; TRBD1 matches at 7 bases. Germline V gene lookup returns CDR1 MNHEY and CDR2 SVGAGI. CDR3 length: 16 amino acids. V shed 4 bases and J 5 bases; nucleotides not matched to a gene: 10. The CDR3 sequence: CASSLSRGLSNEKLFF. CDR3 sequence (DNA): TGTGCCAGCAGTTTATCAAGGGGGCTTTCCAATGAAAAACTGTTTTTT.

The chain carries TRBV5-1 and TRBJ2-7, with 7 bases fitting TRBD2. The CDR3 consists of 14 residues. Per germline, CDR1 SGHRS and CDR2 YFSETQ. Trimming removed 0 bases from V and 4 bases from J; junction bases left unmatched: 4. The CDR3 DNA sequence: TGCGCCAGCAGCTTGGCCGGGGGGAAGTACGAGCAGTACTTC. Amino acids: CASSLAGGKYEQYF.

CDR3 loop: CAISPLREQYF. The CDR3 region has the DNA TGTGCCATCAGTCCTCTTCGCGAGCAGTACTTC. This chain joins TRBV10-3 and TRBJ2-7, with D unclear. CDR1 and CDR2 from the germline V gene are ENHRY and SYGVKD. With 5 bases removed from V and 6 bases from J, the gap between germline ends came to 8 bases. This CDR3 is 11 amino acids long.

This rearrangement joins TRBV7-2 to TRBJ1-2; tentatively, D is TRBD1 (5 bases). Germline loops: CDR1 SGHTA, CDR2 FQGNSA. The CDR3 loop spans 16 amino acids. V lost 2 bases to trimming and J lost 4 bases, with 17 bases between them. The CDR3 protein is CASSLSALQAPYGYTF. The DNA of the CDR3 is TGTGCCAGCAGCTTATCGGCATTACAGGCCCCCTATGGCTACACCTTC.

The J gene is TRBJ2-1, the V gene TRBV24-1, with TRBD1 matching 7 bases. V was pared by 2 bases and J by 4 bases, with 4 bases of the junction left unmatched. The CDR3 is 15 residues long. CDR1 is KGHDR, CDR2 SFDVKD, per germline. The CDR3 loop is CATSDSGTAYNEQFF. As DNA, the CDR3 is TGTGCCACCAGTGATTCCGGGACAGCATACAATGAGCAGTTCTTC.

This clone was recorded only once. The genes are TRBV24-1 and TRBJ1-2; no firm D call. Germline values: CDR1 KGHDR, CDR2 SFDVKD. Between the trimmed V and J ends, which lost 3 bases and 6 bases, there was a span of 7 bases. The CDR3 spans 12 residues. The CDR3 bases are TGTGCCACCAGTGATCAAGTAGATGGCTACACCTTC. This encodes CATSDQVDGYTF.

The chain combines TRBV6-5 with TRBJ1-1; D is unclear. Germline-derived CDR1 and CDR2 are MNHEY and SVGAGI. The CDR3 is 13 residues long. Trimming left V 6 bases short and J 5 bases short, with 13 bases between. The CDR3 DNA sequence: TGTGCCAGCAGGGCGGGCTGGGAGACTGAAGCTTTCTTT. Translated, it gives CASRAGWETEAFF.

This chain joins TRBV2 and TRBJ1-1; D gene uncertain. Germline values: CDR1 SNHLY, CDR2 FYNNEI. This CDR3 is 15 amino acids long. Trimming left V 5 bases short and J 4 bases short, with 17 bases between. Here the CDR3 reads CASSLEGGMGTEAFF. CDR3 in DNA: TGTGCCAGCAGTCTAGAGGGAGGGATGGGCACTGAAGCTTTCTTT.